This entry concerns a single T cell receptor (beta chain). This sample was taken from a study of blood T cell repertoires in COVID-19. Study context: Acute and convalescent COVID-19 samples came from the United States, Italy and Spain. T cells, B-cell-depleted T cells, or PBMCs provided the cDNA or gDNA that served as material.

Per the original data handling: Researchers report that nucleated cell counts were estimated from reference gene primer amplification. Libraries were prepared by immunoSEQ multiplex PCR; TCRdb keeps only in-frame clonotypes and omits some of them. The V and J calls and the clone size are those of that table, but D and trimming were determined from the DNA. The data contain over 90,000 clones, approximately 78% of them singletons. The germline V gene encodes CDR1 MNHEY and CDR2 SVGAGI. Trimming removed 4 bases at V and 5 bases at J, with 11 bases between. CDR3 length: 13 residues. The gene calls are TRBV6-5 and TRBJ2-5; possibly TRBD2 for D (5 bases). Sequenced sample: peripheral blood. The source of this sequence is a man aged 50 to 59 with active or convalescent COVID-19. The CDR3 DNA reads TGTGCCAGCAGTTCAGACTATAGGGAGACCCAGTACTTC. This gives the protein CASSSDYRETQYF.